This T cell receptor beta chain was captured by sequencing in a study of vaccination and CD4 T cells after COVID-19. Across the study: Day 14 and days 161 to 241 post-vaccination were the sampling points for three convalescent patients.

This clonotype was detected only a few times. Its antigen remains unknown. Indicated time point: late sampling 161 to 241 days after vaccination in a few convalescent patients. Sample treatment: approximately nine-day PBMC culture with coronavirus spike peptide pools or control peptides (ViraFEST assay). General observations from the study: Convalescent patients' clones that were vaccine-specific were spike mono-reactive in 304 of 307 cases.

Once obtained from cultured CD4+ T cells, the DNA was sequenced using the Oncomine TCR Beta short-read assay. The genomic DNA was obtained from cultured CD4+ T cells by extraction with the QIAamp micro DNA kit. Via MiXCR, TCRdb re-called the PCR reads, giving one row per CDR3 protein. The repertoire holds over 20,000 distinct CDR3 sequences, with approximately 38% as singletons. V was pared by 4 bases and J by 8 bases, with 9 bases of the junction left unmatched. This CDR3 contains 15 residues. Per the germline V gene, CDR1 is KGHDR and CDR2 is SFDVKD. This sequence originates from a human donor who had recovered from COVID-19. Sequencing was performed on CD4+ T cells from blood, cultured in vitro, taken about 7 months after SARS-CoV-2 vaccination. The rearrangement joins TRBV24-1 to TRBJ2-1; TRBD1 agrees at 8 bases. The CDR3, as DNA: TGTGCCACCAGTGACCCCGGACAGGGTGTCGATGAGCAGTTCTTC. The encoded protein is CATSDPGQGVDEQFF.